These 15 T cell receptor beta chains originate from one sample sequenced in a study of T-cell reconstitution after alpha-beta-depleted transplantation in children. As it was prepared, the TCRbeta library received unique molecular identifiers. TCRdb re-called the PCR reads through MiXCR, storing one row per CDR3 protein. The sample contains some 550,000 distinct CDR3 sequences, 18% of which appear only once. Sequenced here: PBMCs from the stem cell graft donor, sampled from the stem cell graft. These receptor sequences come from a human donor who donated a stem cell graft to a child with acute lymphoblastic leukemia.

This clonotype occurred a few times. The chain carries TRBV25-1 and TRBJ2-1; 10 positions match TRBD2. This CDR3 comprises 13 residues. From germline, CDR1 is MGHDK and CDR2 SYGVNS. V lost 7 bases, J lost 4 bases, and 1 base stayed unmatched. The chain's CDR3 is CASTAGGYNEQFF. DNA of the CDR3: TGTGCCAGCACAGCGGGAGGGTACAATGAGCAGTTCTTC.

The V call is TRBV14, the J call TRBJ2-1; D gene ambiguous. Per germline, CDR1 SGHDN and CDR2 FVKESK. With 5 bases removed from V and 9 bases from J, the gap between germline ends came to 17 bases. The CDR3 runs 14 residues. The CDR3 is CASSSLLGGLEQFF. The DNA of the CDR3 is TGTGCCAGCAGCTCCCTTCTGGGCGGCCTTGAGCAGTTCTTC.

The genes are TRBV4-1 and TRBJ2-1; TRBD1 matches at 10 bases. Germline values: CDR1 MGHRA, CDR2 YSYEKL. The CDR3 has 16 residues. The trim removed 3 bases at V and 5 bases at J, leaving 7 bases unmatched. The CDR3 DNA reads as TGCGCCAGCAGCCACCCTCGGACAGGGGGGGACAATGAGCAGTTCTTC. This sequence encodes CASSHPRTGGDNEQFF.

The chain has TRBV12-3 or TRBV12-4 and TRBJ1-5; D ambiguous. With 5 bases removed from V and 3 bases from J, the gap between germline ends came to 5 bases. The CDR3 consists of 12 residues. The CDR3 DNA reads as TGTGCCAGCAGTGAACTCAATCAGCCCCAGCATTTT. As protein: CASSELNQPQHF.

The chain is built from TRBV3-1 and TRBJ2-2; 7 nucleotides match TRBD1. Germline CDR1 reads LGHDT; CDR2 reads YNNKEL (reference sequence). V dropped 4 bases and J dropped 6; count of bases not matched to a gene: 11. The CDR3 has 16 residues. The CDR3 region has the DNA TGTGCCAGCAGCCCTCACACCTCCGGGACAGCCGGGGAGCTGTTTTTT. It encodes CASSPHTSGTAGELFF.

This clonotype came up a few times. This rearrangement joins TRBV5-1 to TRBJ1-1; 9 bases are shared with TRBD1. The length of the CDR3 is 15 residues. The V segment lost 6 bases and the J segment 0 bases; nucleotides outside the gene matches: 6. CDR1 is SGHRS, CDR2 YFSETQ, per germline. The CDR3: CASTVGQGMNTEAFF. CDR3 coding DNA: TGCGCCAGCACCGTTGGACAGGGGATGAACACTGAAGCTTTCTTT.

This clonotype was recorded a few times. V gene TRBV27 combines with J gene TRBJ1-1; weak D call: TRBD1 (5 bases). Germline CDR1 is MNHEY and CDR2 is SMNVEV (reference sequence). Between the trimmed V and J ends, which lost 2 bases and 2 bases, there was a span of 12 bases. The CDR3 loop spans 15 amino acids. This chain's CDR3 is CASSLQPGSNTEAFF. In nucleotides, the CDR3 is TGTGCCAGCAGTTTACAGCCAGGGTCAAACACTGAAGCTTTCTTT.

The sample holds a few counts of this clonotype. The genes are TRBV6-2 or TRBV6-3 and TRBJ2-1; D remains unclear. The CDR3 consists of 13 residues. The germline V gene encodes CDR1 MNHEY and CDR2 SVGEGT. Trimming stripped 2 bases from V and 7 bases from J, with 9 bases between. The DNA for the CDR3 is TGTGCCAGCAGTTACGGGTGGTTTAATGAGCAGTTCTTC. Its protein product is CASSYGWFNEQFF.

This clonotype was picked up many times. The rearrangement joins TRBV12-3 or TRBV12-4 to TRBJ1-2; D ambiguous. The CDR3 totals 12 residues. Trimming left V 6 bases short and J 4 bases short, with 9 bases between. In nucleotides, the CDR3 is TGTGCCAGCAGCCTAGGGCTCTATGGCTACACCTTC. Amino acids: CASSLGLYGYTF.

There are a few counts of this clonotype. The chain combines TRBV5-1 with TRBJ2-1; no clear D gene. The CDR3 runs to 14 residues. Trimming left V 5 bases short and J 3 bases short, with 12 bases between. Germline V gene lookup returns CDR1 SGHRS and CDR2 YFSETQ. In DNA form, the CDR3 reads TGCGCCAGCAGATTTGACCCCGACTACAATGAGCAGTTCTTC. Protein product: CASRFDPDYNEQFF.

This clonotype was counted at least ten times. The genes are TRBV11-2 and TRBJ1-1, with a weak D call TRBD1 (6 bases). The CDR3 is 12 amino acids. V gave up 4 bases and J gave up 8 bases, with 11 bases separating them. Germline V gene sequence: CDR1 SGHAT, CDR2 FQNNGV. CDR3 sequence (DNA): TGTGCCAGCAGCTGGACCGGGACAGAAGCTTTCTTT. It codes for CASSWTGTEAFF.

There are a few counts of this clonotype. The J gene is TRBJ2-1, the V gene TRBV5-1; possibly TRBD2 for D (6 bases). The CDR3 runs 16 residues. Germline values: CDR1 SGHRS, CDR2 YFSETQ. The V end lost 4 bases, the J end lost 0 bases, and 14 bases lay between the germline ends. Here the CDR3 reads CASSQGLARSYNEQFF. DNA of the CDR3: TGCGCCAGCAGCCAGGGTCTAGCGCGCTCCTACAATGAGCAGTTCTTC.

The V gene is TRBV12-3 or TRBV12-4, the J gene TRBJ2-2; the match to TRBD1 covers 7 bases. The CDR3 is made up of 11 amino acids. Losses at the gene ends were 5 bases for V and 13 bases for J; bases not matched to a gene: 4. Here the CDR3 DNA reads TGTGCCAGCAGTCTACACAGGGGGCTGTTTTTT. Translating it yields CASSLHRGLFF.

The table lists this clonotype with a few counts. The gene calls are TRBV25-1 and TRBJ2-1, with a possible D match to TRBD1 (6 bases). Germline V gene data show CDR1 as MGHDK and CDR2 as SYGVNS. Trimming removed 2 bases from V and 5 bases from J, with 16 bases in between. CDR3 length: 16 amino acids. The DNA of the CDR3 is TGTGCCAGCAGTGAACAGGGGCTAAGCATCGACAATGAGCAGTTCTTC. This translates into CASSEQGLSIDNEQFF.

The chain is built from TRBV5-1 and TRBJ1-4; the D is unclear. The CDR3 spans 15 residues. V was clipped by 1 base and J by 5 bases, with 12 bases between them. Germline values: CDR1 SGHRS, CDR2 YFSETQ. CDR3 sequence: CASSLFGSSNEKLFF. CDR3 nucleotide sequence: TGCGCCAGCAGCTTGTTCGGCAGCTCGAATGAAAAACTGTTTTTT.